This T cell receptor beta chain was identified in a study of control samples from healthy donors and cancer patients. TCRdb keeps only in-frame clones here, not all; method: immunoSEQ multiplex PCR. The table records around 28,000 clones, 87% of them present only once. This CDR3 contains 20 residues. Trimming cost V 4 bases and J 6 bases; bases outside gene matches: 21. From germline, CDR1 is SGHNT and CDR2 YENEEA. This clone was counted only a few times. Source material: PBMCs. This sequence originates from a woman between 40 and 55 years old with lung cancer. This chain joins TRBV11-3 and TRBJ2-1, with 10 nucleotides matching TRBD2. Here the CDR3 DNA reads TGTGCCAGCAGCTCGAACGGCGCAAGCGGGGGGGCCTCGGTCGCCAATGAGCAGTTCTTC. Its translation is CASSSNGASGGASVANEQFF.